These 25 T cell receptor beta chains originate from one sample sequenced in a study of OX40 agonist ivuxolimab in advanced cancers. Profiled with immunoSEQ multiplex PCR; TCRdb holds only in-frame clones, not every one. The sample holds over 90,000 clones, around 90% seen once. Here the sequenced sample was CD4+ or CD8+ T cells sorted from blood, taken in a trial of the OX40 agonist ivuxolimab. These receptors originate from an adult with an advanced solid tumor such as melanoma, head and neck, liver or kidney cancer.

The chain joins TRBV6-5 to TRBJ2-7; D gene uncertain. The CDR3 totals 14 residues. The V end was cut by 5 bases, the J end by 4 bases, with 15 bases between. Germline V gives CDR1 MNHEY, CDR2 SVGAGI. The CDR3 DNA reads as TGTGCCAGCAGTACGGACCTTTTGGGTTACGAGCAGTACTTC. Translated, it gives CASSTDLLGYEQYF.

The chain joins TRBV5-1 to TRBJ1-4; D call uncertain. Germline-derived CDR1 and CDR2 are SGHRS and YFSETQ. The V end was cut by 2 bases, the J end by 4 bases, with 9 bases between. The CDR3 loop spans 14 amino acids. CDR3 in DNA: TGCGCCAGCAGCTTCGAAGCCCTTAATGAAAAACTGTTTTTT. The encoded protein is CASSFEALNEKLFF.

This chain uses TRBV6-1 with TRBJ2-5, with a tentative D call TRBD2 (6 bases). The CDR3 sequence is 14 residues long. V was shortened by 2 bases and J by 7 bases, with 14 bases between the two germline ends. Germline CDR1 MNHNS, CDR2 SASEGT. The CDR3 sequence: CASSEWGRGGTQYF. CDR3 coding DNA: TGTGCCAGCAGTGAATGGGGTCGGGGAGGGACCCAGTACTTC.

A word on this clone: The sample holds other DNA sequences that translate to the same CDR3. The rearrangement uses TRBV28 and TRBJ1-4, with 7 bases fitting TRBD1. The germline V gene encodes CDR1 MDHEN and CDR2 SYDVKM. This CDR3 has 14 amino acids. V lost 7 bases, J lost 7 bases, and 9 bases stayed unmatched. DNA of the CDR3: TGTGCCAGCACCCAGACAGGGCTAAGTGAAAAACTGTTTTTT. Translated: CASTQTGLSEKLFF.

In its sample, this clone was seen once. This chain uses TRBV6-1 with TRBJ2-5, with TRBD2 identical over 7 bases. V shed 6 bases, J shed 4 bases, and the junction held 11 bases outside the gene matches. From germline, CDR1 is MNHNS and CDR2 SASEGT. There are 15 residues in the CDR3. In nucleotides, the CDR3 is TGTGCCAGCAGGGTAAATAACCGGGGGGTAGAGACCCAGTACTTC. It yields the protein CASRVNNRGVETQYF.

The chain carries TRBV6-6 and TRBJ2-1; 12 positions agree with TRBD2. V lost 11 bases to trimming and J lost 2 bases; unmatched junction nucleotides: 10. In germline, CDR1 is MNHNY, CDR2 SVGAGI (reference sequence). CDR3 length: 16 amino acids. The CDR3 sequence is CAAASGRAVAYNEQFF. In DNA, the CDR3 is TGTGCCGCAGCTAGCGGGAGGGCCGTCGCCTACAATGAGCAGTTCTTC.

The chain uses TRBV30 and TRBJ1-1; TRBD1 might be the D (5 bases). Germline CDR1 GTSNPN, CDR2 SVGIG (reference sequence). V gave up 7 bases and J gave up 6 bases, with 21 bases separating them. The CDR3 consists of 14 residues. The CDR3 nucleotides are TGTGCCTCCTCACGGGGGGTCGTTGAACCTGAAGCTTTCTTT. It encodes CASSRGVVEPEAFF.

This clone was detected only a few times. This chain links TRBV10-1 with TRBJ2-2; TRBD1 matches at 7 bases. J was trimmed by 6 bases and V by 11 bases; bases with no gene match: 6. The germline CDR1 and CDR2 sequences are WNHNN and SYGVQD (reference sequence). The CDR3 runs 12 residues. CDR3 nucleotides: TGCGCCTCGTGCAGGGGGTCCGGGGAGCTGTTTTTT. Its protein product is CASCRGSGELFF.

This chain connects TRBV6-6 to TRBJ2-3; TRBD2 matches at 8 bases. Unmatched junction bases numbered 7, after V lost 7 bases and J lost 4 bases. This CDR3 is 14 amino acids long. In germline, CDR1 is MNHNY, CDR2 SVGAGI (reference sequence). CDR3 loop: CASTPGLGPDTQYF. CDR3 nucleotides: TGTGCCAGCACCCCGGGACTAGGGCCAGATACGCAGTATTTT.

This chain links TRBV19 with TRBJ1-3; D remains unclear. In germline, CDR1 is LNHDA, CDR2 SQIVND (reference sequence). The CDR3 length is 15 residues. V lost 2 bases to trimming and J lost 1 base, with 9 bases between them. The CDR3 is CASSITTASGNTIYF. The DNA for the CDR3 is TGTGCCAGTAGTATAACTACAGCGTCTGGAAACACCATATATTTT.

This chain joins TRBV7-2 and TRBJ1-2, with 8 bases aligning to TRBD1. The V segment lost 1 base and the J segment 6 bases; nucleotides outside the gene matches: 10. The V gene's germline CDR1 is SGHTA and CDR2 FQGNSA. The CDR3 is 16 residues long. The CDR3 nucleotides are TGTGCCAGCAGCTTAGACGGGACAGGAGTTCAGAATGGCTACACCTTC. Residues: CASSLDGTGVQNGYTF. Drawing the rest from reference TRBV7-2 and TRBJ1-2, the complete variable domain is GAGVSQSPSNKVTEKGKDVELRCDPISGHTALYWYRQSLGQGLEFLIYFQGNSAPDKSGLPSDRFSAERTGGSVSTLTIQRTQQEDSAVYLCASSLDGTGVQNGYTFGSGTRLTVV.

The chain uses TRBV28 and TRBJ2-7; 9 positions agree with TRBD1. CDR1 and CDR2 from the germline V gene are MDHEN and SYDVKM. With 8 bases clipped from V and 3 bases from J, the junction kept 8 bases outside the gene matches. CDR3 length equals 14 residues. The DNA of the CDR3 is TGTGCCAGCCATAAGGACAGGGGAATCTACGAGCAGTACTTC. Protein sequence: CASHKDRGIYEQYF.

The rearrangement uses TRBV19 and TRBJ2-2, with 10 bases lining up with TRBD2. CDR3 length: 15 amino acids. Per germline, CDR1 LNHDA and CDR2 SQIVND (reference sequence). The ends lost 5 bases at V and 10 bases at J; junction bases unmatched: 10. The CDR3 reads CASSPPPLAGAELFF. CDR3 bases: TGTGCCAGTAGTCCCCCCCCTCTAGCGGGAGCGGAGCTGTTTTTT.

The chain joins TRBV6-4 to TRBJ2-3, with a weak D call TRBD2 (7 bases). V was pared by 2 bases and J by 3 bases, with 12 bases between. The CDR3 spans 15 residues. Germline CDR1 MRHNA, CDR2 SNTAGT. CDR3 protein: CASSDRGGLTDTQYF. Here the CDR3 DNA reads TGTGCCAGCAGTGACAGGGGGGGCCTAACAGATACGCAGTATTTT.

This clone was seen just once. The chain recombines TRBV27 with TRBJ1-5; TRBD1 agrees at 7 bases. Trimming cost V 5 bases and J 3 bases; bases outside gene matches: 4. Germline loops: CDR1 MNHEY, CDR2 SMNVEV (reference sequence). CDR3 length: 14 amino acids. The CDR3 sequence is CASSRQGNNQPQHF. In DNA, the CDR3 is TGTGCCAGCAGTCGACAGGGAAACAATCAGCCCCAGCATTTT.

The V and J genes are TRBV30 and TRBJ1-2, with D maybe TRBD1 (6 bases). Germline CDR1 and CDR2: GTSNPN and SVGIG (reference sequence). V shed 5 bases and J shed 8 bases, with 15 bases lying between them. The CDR3 totals 12 residues. CDR3 in amino acids: CAWYAGTHGYTF. CDR3 nucleotides: TGTGCCTGGTATGCGGGGACACACGGCTACACCTTC.

The gene calls are TRBV13 and TRBJ1-4; a possible D gene is TRBD1 (5 bases). This CDR3 contains 12 residues. CDR1 and CDR2 from the germline V gene are PRHDT and FYEKMQ (reference sequence). Trimming removed 3 bases from V and 11 bases from J, with 10 bases in between. The CDR3 region has the DNA TGTGCCAGCAGCTTGGTGGGGGAGAAACTGTTTTTT. Translated, it gives CASSLVGEKLFF.

This clone has just a few counts. The rearrangement joins TRBV28 to TRBJ1-2; D call uncertain. CDR1 MDHEN and CDR2 SYDVKM come from the germline V gene. V was clipped by 3 bases and J by 5 bases, with 7 bases between them. The CDR3 length is 12 residues. For the CDR3, the DNA is TGTGCCAGCAGTTTTGAGGGTTATGGCTACACCTTC. Residues: CASSFEGYGYTF.

The chain employs TRBV11-2 and TRBJ2-5, with D perhaps matching TRBD1 (6 bases). Germline-derived CDR1 and CDR2 are SGHAT and FQNNGV. V lost 0 bases to trimming and J lost 5 bases, with 19 bases between them. This CDR3 has 17 amino acids. The CDR3 region is CASSLDSGLGGRETQYF. DNA for the CDR3: TGTGCCAGCAGCTTAGATTCGGGTCTAGGGGGTCGGGAGACCCAGTACTTC.

This rearrangement joins TRBV19 to TRBJ2-4, with D possibly being TRBD1 (5 bases). The CDR3 has 15 residues. Trimming cost V 6 bases and J 6 bases, with 18 bases left between them. CDR1 is LNHDA, CDR2 SQIVND, per germline (reference sequence). The CDR3 spells CASSRVQGSGNIQYF. CDR3 nucleotides: TGTGCCAGTAGCCGCGTCCAGGGTTCGGGAAACATTCAGTACTTC.

The gene calls are TRBV2 and TRBJ2-7, with TRBD1 matching over 7 bases. Germline V lookup: CDR1 SNHLY, CDR2 FYNNEI. This CDR3 spans 12 amino acids. V trimming: 7 bases; J trimming: 3 bases; junction bases outside the gene matches: 3. CDR3: CASTRDSYEQYF. CDR3 nucleotide sequence: TGTGCCAGCACCCGGGACAGCTACGAGCAGTACTTC. The variable domain in full, with the rest retrieved from reference TRBV2 and TRBJ2-7, is EPEVTQTPSHQVTQMGQEVILRCVPISNHLYFYWYRQILGQKVEFLVSFYNNEISEKSEIFDDQFSVERPDGSNFTLKIRSTKLEDSAMYFCASTRDSYEQYFGPGTRLTVT.

The chain uses TRBV19 and TRBJ2-1; 10 positions agree with TRBD2. After removal of 5 bases from V and 6 bases from J, the junction contained 4 bases not matched to a gene. Germline V lookup: CDR1 LNHDA, CDR2 SQIVND (reference sequence). CDR3 length: 14 amino acids. The CDR3 nucleotides read TGTGCCAGTAGTTTGGGACTAGCGAGCAATGAGCAGTTCTTC. Protein sequence: CASSLGLASNEQFF. The complete variable domain, with remaining parts taken from reference TRBV19 and TRBJ2-1, reads DGGITQSPKYLFRKEGQNVTLSCEQNLNHDAMYWYRQDPGQGLRLIYYSQIVNDFQKGDIAEGYSVSREKKESFPLTVTSAQKNPTAFYLCASSLGLASNEQFFGPGTRLTVL.

The chain has TRBV4-1 and TRBJ1-2; 7 bases are shared with TRBD1. Germline V gene sequence: CDR1 MGHRA, CDR2 YSYEKL. Trimming removed 3 bases from V and 0 bases from J; junction bases left unmatched: 10. The CDR3 has 17 residues. The CDR3 nucleotides read TGCGCCAGCAGCCAGAATATGGGACAGCAGACTAACTATGGCTACACCTTC. Translating gives CASSQNMGQQTNYGYTF.

This clone was detected only a few times. This sequence joins TRBV11-2 and TRBJ2-3; 7 bases are shared with TRBD2. J was trimmed by 0 bases and V by 1 base; bases with no gene match: 10. Germline V CDR1 and CDR2: SGHAT, FQNNGV. The CDR3 has 18 amino acids. In DNA, the CDR3 is TGTGCCAGCAGCTTAGGGGTAGCGGGCAGAACTAGCACAGATACGCAGTATTTT. Translated, it gives CASSLGVAGRTSTDTQYF.

The CDR3 nucleotides read TGTGCCAGCTCACCAAGAGCTATTGAGTACGAGCAGTACTTC. Protein sequence: CASSPRAIEYEQYF. This sequence joins TRBV18 and TRBJ2-7; D ambiguous. V was shortened by 2 bases and J by 4 bases, with 12 bases between the two germline ends. The CDR3 runs to 14 residues. Germline V gene lookup returns CDR1 KGHSH and CDR2 LQKENI.